This TCR beta chain was found in a study of synovial regulatory T cells in juvenile arthritis. This table comes from immunoSEQ multiplex PCR, and its TCRdb copy is limited to in-frame clones, with some not included. The sample is made up of 8,500 to 10,000 clones, and the top ten hold about 1.8% of it. Points from the study as a whole: Inflammation-associated Treg cells in blood had less TCR diversity than the remaining blood Treg cells.

The germline V gene encodes CDR1 SGHVS and CDR2 FNYEAQ. The CDR3 loop spans 14 amino acids. No DNA appears here. Details on this clone: Antigen unknown.

Source material: Treg cells from blood. Noted subset: HLA-DR+ inflammation-associated blood Treg cells. This sequence joins TRBV7-6 and TRBJ2-3; TCRdb's D call of TRBD2 is untestable without DNA. The TCR comes from a donor younger than 30 with juvenile idiopathic arthritis. CDR3 in amino acids: CASSLAEATDTQYF.